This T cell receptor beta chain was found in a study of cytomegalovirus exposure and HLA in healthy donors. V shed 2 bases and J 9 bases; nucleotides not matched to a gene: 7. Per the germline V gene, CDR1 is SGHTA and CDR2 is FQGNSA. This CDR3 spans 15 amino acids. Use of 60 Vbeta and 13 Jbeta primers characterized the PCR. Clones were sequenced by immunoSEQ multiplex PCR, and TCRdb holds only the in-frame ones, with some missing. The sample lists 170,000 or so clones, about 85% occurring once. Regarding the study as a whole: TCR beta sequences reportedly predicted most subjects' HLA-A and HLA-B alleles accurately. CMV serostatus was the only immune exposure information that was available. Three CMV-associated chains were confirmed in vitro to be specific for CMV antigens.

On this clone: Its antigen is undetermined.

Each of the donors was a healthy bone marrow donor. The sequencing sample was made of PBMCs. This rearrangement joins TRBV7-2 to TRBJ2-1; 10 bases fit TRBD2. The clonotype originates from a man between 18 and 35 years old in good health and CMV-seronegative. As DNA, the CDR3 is TGTGCCAGCAGCTTAACTAGCGGGGTCTCTGGTGAGCAGTTCTTC. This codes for CASSLTSGVSGEQFF.